The sample holds many counts of the clone carrying this T cell receptor (beta chain). The antigen is unknown. The germline gene is not matched at one end of the junction; a read error may be the cause. These data come from a study of CD8+ T cells in alopecia areata. Study-wide context: Treated patients were given 5 to 10 mg oral tofacitinib twice daily. The investigators scored severity in treated patients by the percentage of affected scalp area. Study-wide results and caveats: Scalp specimens additionally yield sequences from normal skin's resident alphabeta T cells. Across lesional scalp, and particularly alopecia totalis/universalis, clonality surpassed that of normal scalp.

The CDR3 consists of 10 residues. Germline CDR1 and CDR2: SNHLY and FYNNEI. Treatment described: oral pan-JAK inhibitor, 5-10 mg twice daily. Extracted RNA was reverse transcribed, and the resulting cDNA served as sequencing template. Using immunoSEQ multiplex PCR, the repertoire was profiled, and TCRdb retains in-frame clones only, with some absent. The sample gives 200,000 or so clones, around two fifths of which show up once; approximately 2.9% is in the top ten. This chain uses TRBV2 with TRBJ2-5; D unresolved. This clonotype was obtained from a human donor with alopecia areata. The input for sequencing was CD4+ T cells sorted from blood, taken at approximately week 37, from a patient treated with tofacitinib. CDR3 nucleotides: TGTGCCAGCAGAGAAGAGACCCAGTACTTC. This translates into CASREETQYF.